Sequencing of this T cell receptor beta chain was carried out in a study of blood T cell repertoires in COVID-19. Study-level background: The study drew acute and convalescent COVID-19 samples from the United States, Italy and Spain. Sample material is recorded as cDNA or gDNA derived from T cells, B-cell-depleted T cells, or PBMCs.

In the authors' workflow: Nucleated cell number was recorded as an estimate derived from reference gene primer amplification. Some clones are missing from TCRdb's copy, which holds only in-frame ones; the method was immunoSEQ multiplex PCR. V and J calls and clone size are those listed in that table; D and trimming were worked out from the DNA. The sample carries 170,000 or so clones, 85% recorded once. Assignment of participants to cohorts was predicated upon participant-reported clinical history. CDR3 length: 14 amino acids. The germline V gene encodes CDR1 SNHLY and CDR2 FYNNEI. Trimming pared 8 bases from V and 7 bases from J, leaving 17 bases between.

This TCR came from a man aged 35 to 55 who had recovered from COVID-19. Sequencing was performed on PBMCs or T cells enriched from blood (not recorded which). The J gene is TRBJ2-2, the V gene TRBV2; perhaps TRBD1 as D (6 bases). This CDR3 is CASGVQGGSGELFF. CDR3 nucleotides: TGTGCCAGCGGTGTACAGGGCGGCAGCGGGGAGCTGTTTTTT.